This entry is about one T cell receptor beta chain. Its antigen is as yet unknown. Germline and junction disagree at one end, which may indicate a read error. The germline gives CDR1 MNHEY, CDR2 SVGAGI. There are 13 residues in the CDR3. Sequenced by immunoSEQ multiplex PCR; TCRdb stores in-frame clones only, minus some. Here the sample spans 100,000 to 130,000 clones, approximately 90% being singletons. The data are from a study of OX40 agonist ivuxolimab in advanced cancers. Study as a whole: Enrolled patients in dose escalation had cancers that were hepatocellular carcinoma, melanoma, renal cell or head and neck cancer. Three dose-escalation patients had partial responses: one with hepatocellular carcinoma and two with cutaneous melanoma. Findings and limits, study-wide: CD8+ T cells were the subset that, on average, had more expanded clones than CD4+.

The receptor comes from an adult with an advanced solid tumor such as melanoma, head and neck, liver or kidney cancer. The material was CD4+ or CD8+ T cells sorted from blood, obtained in a trial of the OX40 agonist ivuxolimab. The rearrangement joins TRBV6-5 to TRBJ2-7, with D maybe TRBD2 (5 bases). The CDR3: CASSYEASLELHF. Here the CDR3 DNA reads TGTGCCAGCAGTTACGAGGCTAGCCTAGAGTTGCACTTC.